Detailed here is one TCR beta chain. This clonotype was seen many times. Its antigen has not been determined. Base qualities were left out, and no much larger clone turns up one base away. This entry comes from a study of prognosis after radiotherapy for stage I lung cancer (TCRdb year 2021). For the study in its entirety: Fewer than 20 stage I NSCLC patients were enrolled in Nanjing, China, between early 2018 and January 2019. This study profiled peripheral blood TCR beta repertoires from stage I NSCLC patients before and after stereotactic body radiotherapy and linked the repertoires to distant failure. On tumor histology, more than ten patients had adenocarcinoma and several had squamous cell carcinoma. After SBRT, distant metastases developed in four of the 19 patients at a median of 7 months, while the remaining 15 patients had no significant progression. The study took one blood sample before SBRT and one after SBRT from each of 19 patients and sequenced all 40 or so samples. SBRT was given in 3 to 5 fractions with a biologically effective dose of at least 100 Gy, using image-guided IMRT or VMAT. Patients with newly diagnosed primary stage I lung tumors numbered about 15, with a few others having oligometastatic NSCLC after surgical resection of the primary tumor. Ages in the cohort of around 14 men and a handful of women ranged from roughly 53 to 84 years, with a median of 74. Every patient was deemed medically inoperable, more than ten because of comorbidities and 7 because they refused surgery. SBRT was not combined with any concurrent therapy in any patient. The full study reports these points: After SBRT, the number of unique TCR clones decreased (median roughly 9,500 before versus 6,861 after; Wilcoxon paired P=0.011). The study was limited by its small cohort and short follow-up, and the findings require independent validation. All reported P values were unadjusted for multiple comparisons. Post-SBRT Shannon entropy and its change from baseline were lower in patients who developed distant metastases; baseline Shannon entropy was not associated with metastases. Whether the expanded TCR clones were tumor-specific was not determined. TRBV and TRBJ usage frequencies reportedly varied with metastasis status, involving two V genes at baseline and several V and two J genes after SBRT.

Measured from the cysteine to the phenylalanine, the CDR3 is 14 residues long. Only CDR3 DNA remains: 42 bases, in frame from the first base. The junction carries 11 bases between V and J, which are trimmed by 4 bases and 2 bases respectively. The germline V gene yields MNHEY for CDR1 and SVGAGI for CDR2. No patient had a history of other malignancies or prior chemotherapy or radiotherapy, and all had node-negative disease on CT and PET/CT. At each of the two time points, approximately 6.2 milliliters of peripheral venous blood were collected into EDTA tubes. PBMCs were isolated by Ficoll-Paque Plus density-gradient centrifugation. Immediately after collection, samples were stored at -80 degrees C until analysis. Two rounds of multiplex PCR were used to amplify the TCR beta CDR3 region from genomic DNA. The first PCR round used primers specific to each TRBV and TRBJ gene, with sequences filed in Chinese patent CN105087789A. Universal primers were used in the second PCR round. The Roche High Pure PCR Template Preparation Kit was used to extract genomic DNA from the frozen PBMCs. Libraries were sequenced paired-end with 151 bp reads on an Illumina HiSeq 3000. The paper's processing steps were these. CutAdapt was used to remove raw reads lacking the multiplex PCR primer sequences. PEAR was used to merge high-quality paired reads into contigs. By alignment to reference sequences, MiXCR assigned TRB V, D and J gene segments to each contig. CDR3 sequences were clustered by base quality and sequence similarity to remove sequencing errors. Diversity was measured as Shannon entropy normalized by the natural log of productive TCR sequence number. To get clonality, Shannon entropy was divided by the natural log of the number of unique clonotypes, and that result was subtracted from one. The Youden index of ROC curves was used to select progression-free survival cut-offs for repertoire metrics, and analyses were performed in R 3.5.3. Clones were called with MiXCR by TCRdb after fastp trimmed the public reads at Q25, and only in-frame beta chains were retained. Identical CDR3 proteins give one entry, which carries the most common genes and DNA. The V and J calls, along with clone size, are taken from TCRdb and not from the paper's own processing. Counted in this sample were under 20,000 distinct CDR3 sequences; over 40% of them appeared once. Under 50% of the sample lies in the top ten.

Sequences were derived from PBMCs, sampled before or after stereotactic body radiation therapy (not recorded which). The source of this sequence is a donor of 50 years or more with non-small cell lung cancer. The chain links TRBV6-5 with TRBJ2-5; D gene: possibly TRBD1, on 6 matching bases. This receptor has the CDR3 CASSLARGQETQYF. The sequence in DNA is TGTGCCAGCAGTTTAGCCAGGGGACAAGAGACCCAGTACTTC.